This T cell receptor (beta chain) was recorded in a study of blood T cell repertoires in COVID-19 (dated by TCRdb to 2020 to 2021). General notes on the study: Samples covering the acute and convalescent phases of COVID-19 were provided by collaborators in the United States, Italy and Spain. The material from the prospective study consisted of cDNA or gDNA derived from T cells, B-cell-depleted T cells, or PBMCs. Deeply sampled blood TCRbeta repertoires from subjects exposed to, actively infected with, or recovered from COVID-19 were included in the dataset. A freely available public database, intended as a resource for researchers studying the immune response to SARS-CoV-2, is where the repertoires were released. Samples were obtained from the ongoing ImmuneRACE study (first 160 participants) and from some 1,200 subjects provided by 6 global collaborators. The sample metadata nearly always contained a de-identified subject ID, COVID-19 status, age in years and sex. Where available, HLA class I and class II types were taken from metadata supplied by the sample provider and were not determined by assay-based typing. Paper-wide results and their limitations: Clinical and demographic metadata were provided uncurated, with the amount varying by source and participant.

TCRbeta CDR3 regions were amplified from genomic DNA by means of the immunoSEQ Assay, a bias-controlled multiplex PCR. In the source study's methods: Nucleated cell counts per sample were estimated from amplification of reference gene primers within the assay. To quantify the absolute abundance of each unique TCRbeta CDR3 rearrangement, sequence reads were collapsed and filtered. Productive Simpson clonality was computed per sample as the square root of Simpson's diversity index over productive rearrangements. In TCRdb, the immuneACCESS table is reduced to in-frame sequences with V and J assigned. These tables do not hold every clone; where another copy was compared, an unresolved V gene accounts for under half, and the others remain unexplained. The V and J calls and clone size were taken over from that table, and D and trimming were inferred from the DNA. This sample has approximately 140,000 clones in its table, and about 80% of those were observed once. The ten most abundant clones make up 8.5% to 10% of the sample.

The collaborating institutions used their own protocols to collect whole blood in K2EDTA tubes. For TCRbeta analysis, collaborators shipped samples as frozen whole blood, isolated PBMCs, or DNA extracted from either of those sample types. Note on this clone: No antigen is known for it. It has no much larger one-base neighbor in the sample; base qualities were not kept.

At the junction V is shortened by 3 bases and J by 6 bases, with 14 bases in between. CDR1 KGHSY and CDR2 FQNENV are derived from the germline V gene. The CDR3 numbers 14 residues from cysteine through phenylalanine. The only DNA kept is the CDR3, 42 bases in frame from the first base. Here the chain combines TRBV16 and TRBJ2-5; the D gene is perhaps TRBD2, from 6 matching bases. The sequence was obtained from a man aged 40-50 years with active or convalescent COVID-19. Sequenced sample: peripheral blood. The CDR3 sequence is CASSQWTKGKTQYF. Read as DNA, the sequence is TGTGCCAGCAGCCAGTGGACTAAGGGGAAGACCCAGTACTTC.